This T cell receptor (beta chain) stems from a study of blood T cell repertoires in COVID-19. Looking at the study overall: Sites in the United States, Italy and Spain provided acute and convalescent COVID-19 samples. Sample material is recorded as cDNA or gDNA derived from T cells, B-cell-depleted T cells, or PBMCs.

As originally analysed: Amplifying reference gene primers gave estimates of nucleated cell counts. Some clones are missing from TCRdb's copy, which holds only in-frame ones; the method was immunoSEQ multiplex PCR. The V and J calls and clone size are taken from that table; D and trimming were inferred from the DNA. The sample shows some 120,000 clones, more than 75% of them seen only once. Unmatched junction bases numbered 6, after V lost 1 base and J lost 4 bases. The CDR3 totals 15 residues. Per germline, CDR1 LGHDT and CDR2 YNNKEL (reference sequence). The TCR comes from a man aged 55 to 70 with COVID-19, enrolled during active disease. This chain joins TRBV3-1 (or the pseudogene TRBV3-2) and TRBJ1-2; 7 bases are shared with TRBD1. Sequenced material: peripheral blood. For the CDR3, the DNA is TGTGCCAGCAGCCAAGTACGGGACAGTGTCTATGGCTACACCTTC. Protein sequence: CASSQVRDSVYGYTF.